This T cell receptor beta chain was retrieved from a study of CD8+CD57+ T cells in acquired aplastic anemia. The wider study: The DNA of sorted CD4+ and CD8+ cells averaged around 3 ug.

Study results and caveats: It was found that roughly 29 CD8+ CDR3 sequences were shared between patients and controls.

The V gene's germline CDR1 is SGHAT and CDR2 FQNNGV. Trimming stripped 4 bases from V and 2 bases from J, with 12 bases between. This CDR3 is built from 14 residues. By flow cytometry, patients selected for sequencing had shown an expansion of CD8+CD57+ cells. The patients, all of them, had severe acquired aplastic anemia. According to the study, genomic DNA was the template for TCR beta VDJ and CDR3 profiling. In TCRdb, the reads were re-called with MiXCR into one record per CDR3 protein. The sample shows just over 150,000 distinct CDR3 sequences, 45% to 50% of them seen only once. This clonotype was counted at least ten times. Its antigen is not identified.

The chain couples TRBV11-2 to TRBJ2-7; D unresolved. This receptor was obtained from a human donor with aplastic anemia. What was sequenced was sorted CD4+, CD8+, or CD8+CD57+ T cells (not recorded which) from PBMCs. The CDR3 spells CASSSPGSTYEQYF. CDR3 coding DNA: TGTGCCAGCAGCTCCCCCGGGTCGACCTACGAGCAGTACTTC.